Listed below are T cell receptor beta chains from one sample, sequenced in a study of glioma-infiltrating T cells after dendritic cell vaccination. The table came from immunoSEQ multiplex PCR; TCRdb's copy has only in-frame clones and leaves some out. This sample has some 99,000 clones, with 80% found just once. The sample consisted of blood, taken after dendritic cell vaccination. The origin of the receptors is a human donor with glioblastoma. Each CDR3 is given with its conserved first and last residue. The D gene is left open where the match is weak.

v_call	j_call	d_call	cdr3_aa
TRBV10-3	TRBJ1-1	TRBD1	CAISESVIGAGGTEAFF
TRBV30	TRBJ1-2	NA	CAWGHRGGPGSYTF
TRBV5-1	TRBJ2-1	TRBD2	CASTLGLAGGIEQFF
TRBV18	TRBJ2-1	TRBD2	CASSPPLAGGVSEQFF
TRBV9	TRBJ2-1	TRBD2	CASSALAAYNEGKQFF
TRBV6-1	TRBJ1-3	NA	CASRNRLSGNTIYF
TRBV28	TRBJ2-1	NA	CASSFPMGGTYSYNEQFF
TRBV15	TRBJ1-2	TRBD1	CATSRVGTGNYGYTF
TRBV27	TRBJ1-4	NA	CASSRWTENEKLFF
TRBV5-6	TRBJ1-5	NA	CASSLAGINQPQHF
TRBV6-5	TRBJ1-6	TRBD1	CASRQDRGNSPLHF
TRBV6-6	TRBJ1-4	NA	CASSYMQDNEKLFF
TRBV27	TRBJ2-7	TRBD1	CASSLGDSQQYF
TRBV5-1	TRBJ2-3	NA	CASSYLGLPSTDTQYF
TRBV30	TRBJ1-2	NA	CAWSGGPNYGYTF
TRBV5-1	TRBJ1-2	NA	CASSFAGSERYTF
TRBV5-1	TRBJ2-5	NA	CASSLVRGGETQYF
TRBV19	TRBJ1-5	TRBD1	CASTKGQGYNQPQHF
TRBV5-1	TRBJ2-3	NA	CASEGGDFPTDTQYF
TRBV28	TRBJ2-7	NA	CASSSGQRGEQYF
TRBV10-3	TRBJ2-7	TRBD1	CAISPRTGNSEQYF
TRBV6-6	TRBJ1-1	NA	CATHQRMNTEAFF
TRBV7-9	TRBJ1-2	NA	CASSLGREDYGYTF
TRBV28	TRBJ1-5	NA	CASSDPGGRNQPQHF
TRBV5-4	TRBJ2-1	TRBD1	CASSLGPRDRVNEQFF
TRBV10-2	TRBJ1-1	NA	CASSRQFNTEAFF
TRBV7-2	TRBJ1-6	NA	CASSLGGYNSPLHF
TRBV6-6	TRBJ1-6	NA	CASRQDGPNSPLHF
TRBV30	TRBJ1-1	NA	CAWSVGLLLLNTEAFF
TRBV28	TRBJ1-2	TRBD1	CASSFLRGTGHGYTF
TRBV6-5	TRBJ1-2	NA	CASSYDSNYGYTF
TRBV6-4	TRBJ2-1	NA	CASSDTNHNEQFF
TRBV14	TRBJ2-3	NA	CASSQARGTDTQYF
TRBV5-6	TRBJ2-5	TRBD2	CASSFGTSGRQETQYF
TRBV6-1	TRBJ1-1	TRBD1	CASSAGTGTEAFF
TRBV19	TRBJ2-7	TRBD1	CASSPRQGTYEQYF
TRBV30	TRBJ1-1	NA	CAWRPGMNTEAFF
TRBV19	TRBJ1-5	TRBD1	CASSMTGANHQPQHF
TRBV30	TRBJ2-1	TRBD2	CAWTWGASGSLNEQFF
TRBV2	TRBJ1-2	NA	CASSAEGSGYTF
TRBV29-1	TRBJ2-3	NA	CSVGQGGDTQYF
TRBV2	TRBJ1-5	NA	CASTFYSNQPQHF
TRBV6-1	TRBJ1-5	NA	CASSGRQANQPQHF
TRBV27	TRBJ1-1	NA	CASSSQGRSNTEAFF
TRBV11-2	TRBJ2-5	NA	CASSFFLSVWTQYF
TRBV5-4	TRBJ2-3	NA	CASSHIDTDTQYF
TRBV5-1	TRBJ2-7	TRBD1	CASSPGTGEVFYEQYF
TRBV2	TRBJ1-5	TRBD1	CASGPGQGFQPQHF
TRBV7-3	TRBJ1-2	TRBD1	CASSLNGAGGGGYTF
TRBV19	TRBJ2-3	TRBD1	CASNTGQGRVDTQYF
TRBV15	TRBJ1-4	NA	CATSRDAGALGGENEKLFF
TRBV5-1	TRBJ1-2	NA	CASSLDGDYGYTF
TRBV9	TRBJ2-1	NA	CASSVENGNEQFF